These 4 T cell receptor beta chains were sequenced from one sample in a study of shared clonotypes between healthy human individuals. Measured with immunoSEQ multiplex PCR; TCRdb has only the in-frame clones, and not every one. The sample lists 450,000 to 500,000 clones, more than 65% seen once, with more than 9.5% in the top ten. Sequencing input: PBMCs. The receptors were gathered from a woman in her thirties or forties in good health. Some clones in this sample may be carry-over from other donors' samples.

Turning to this clone: This could be a read error, since a much larger clone is one nucleotide away. The chain is built from TRBV10-3 and TRBJ2-3; D might be TRBD1 (7 bases). The germline CDR1 and CDR2 sequences are ENHRY and SYGVKD. CDR3 size: 14 residues. Trimming took off 3 bases at V and 5 bases at J, with 12 bases between the two ends. The CDR3 sequence is CAISERQGGDTQYF. The CDR3 nucleotides are TGTGCCATCAGTGAAAGGCAGGGGGGAGATACGCAGTATTTT.

The chain carries TRBV28 and TRBJ1-2, with 8 positions matching TRBD1. Trimming removed 5 bases from V and 2 bases from J; junction bases left unmatched: 22. This CDR3 is 20 amino acids long. The germline CDR1 and CDR2 sequences are MDHEN and SYDVKM. The chain's CDR3 is CASSPGQGPTRRFRNYGYTF. The DNA for the CDR3 is TGTGCCAGCAGTCCCGGACAGGGACCTACCCGTCGTTTCCGAAACTATGGCTACACCTTC.

As concerns this clone: Given a far larger clone just one base away, this is likely a sequencing read error. The same CDR3 is also encoded by other DNA sequences in this sample. V usage is TRBV18 and J usage is TRBJ1-1, with 7 bases matching TRBD1. Germline V lookup: CDR1 KGHSH, CDR2 LQKENI. V shed 3 bases, J shed 4 bases, and the junction held 5 bases outside the gene matches. This CDR3 has 14 amino acids. For the CDR3, the DNA is TGTGCCAGCTCACCTGGAGGGGGCGTCACTGAAGCTTTCTTT. Protein product: CASSPGGGVTEAFF.

In this sample, this clone turned up once. The chain is built from TRBV29-1 and TRBJ2-1; TRBD1 matches 7 bases. V was clipped by 7 bases and J by 4 bases; unmatched bases: 10. CDR1 and CDR2 (germline): SQVTM, ANQGSEA. CDR3 size: 14 residues. CDR3 sequence reads: CSGSKLQGYNEQFF. In DNA form, the CDR3 reads TGCAGCGGATCCAAACTACAGGGGTACAATGAGCAGTTCTTC.